This T cell receptor beta chain emerged from a study of T cell changes during pregnancy in multiple sclerosis. V was clipped by 4 bases and J by 0 bases; unmatched bases: 14. The CDR3 has 19 residues. CDR1 and CDR2 from the germline V gene are SGDLS and YYNGEE. Assay used: immunoSEQ multiplex PCR; TCRdb lists only in-frame clones, some missing. The sample has about 70,000 clones; around nine tenths are singletons. The chain has TRBV9 and TRBJ2-1, with 9 bases identical to TRBD2. The sample in question was peripheral blood, obtained in the third trimester of pregnancy. The clonotype originates from a female donor in good health, enrolled as a control in a pregnancy study. The CDR3 is CASSPFSGGLGSSYNEQFF. CDR3 DNA sequence: TGTGCCAGCAGCCCATTCAGCGGGGGGCTTGGGAGCTCCTACAATGAGCAGTTCTTC.